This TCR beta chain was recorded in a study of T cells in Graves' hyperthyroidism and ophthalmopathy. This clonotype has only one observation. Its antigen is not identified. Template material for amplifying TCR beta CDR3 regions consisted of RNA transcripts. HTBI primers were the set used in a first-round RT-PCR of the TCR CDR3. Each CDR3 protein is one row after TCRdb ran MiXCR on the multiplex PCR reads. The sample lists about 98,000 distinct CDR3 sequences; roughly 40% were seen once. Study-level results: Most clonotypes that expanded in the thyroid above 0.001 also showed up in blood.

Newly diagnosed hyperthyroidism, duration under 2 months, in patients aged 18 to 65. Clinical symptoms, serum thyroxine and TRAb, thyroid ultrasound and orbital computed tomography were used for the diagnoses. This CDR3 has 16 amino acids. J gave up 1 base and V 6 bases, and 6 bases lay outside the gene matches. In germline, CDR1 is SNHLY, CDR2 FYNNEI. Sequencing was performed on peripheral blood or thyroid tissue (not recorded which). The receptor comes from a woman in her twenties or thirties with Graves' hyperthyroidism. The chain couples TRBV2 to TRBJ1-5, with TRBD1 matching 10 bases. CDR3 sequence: CASRAWDRGSNQPQHF. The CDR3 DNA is TGTGCCAGCAGGGCGTGGGACAGGGGAAGCAATCAGCCCCAGCATTTT. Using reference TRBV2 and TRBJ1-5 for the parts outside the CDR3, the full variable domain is EPEVTQTPSHQVTQMGQEVILRCVPISNHLYFYWYRQILGQKVEFLVSFYNNEISEKSEIFDDQFSVERPDGSNFTLKIRSTKLEDSAMYFCASRAWDRGSNQPQHFGDGTRLSIL.